The next 2 T cell receptor beta chains were all read from a single sample in a study of blood T cell repertoires in COVID-19. Sequencing used immunoSEQ multiplex PCR; TCRdb keeps in-frame clones, though not all of them. Of around 100,000 clones listed, around 85% were seen once; the top ten hold approximately 2.4%. The sequenced sample consisted of PBMCs or T cells enriched from blood (not recorded which). These receptors came from a woman between 50 and 59 years old who had recovered from COVID-19.

The V gene is TRBV28, the J gene TRBJ2-3; 13 bases fit TRBD2. Germline assignment: CDR1 MDHEN and CDR2 SYDVKM. Trimming cost V 5 bases and J 7 bases; bases outside gene matches: 15. This CDR3 region has 18 residues. The CDR3 region is CASSPPPGTSGMPHTQYF. The CDR3 region has the DNA TGTGCCAGCAGTCCCCCGCCGGGGACTAGCGGGATGCCTCATACGCAGTATTTT.

In nucleotides, the CDR3 is TGTGCCAGCGGGGCCGGGACTACCCGTCTTCAGTACTTC. Protein product: CASGAGTTRLQYF. This chain connects TRBV7-2 to TRBJ2-4; 7 bases match TRBD2. The CDR3 totals 13 residues. V trimming: 8 bases; J trimming: 11 bases; junction bases outside the gene matches: 12. The germline V gene encodes CDR1 SGHTA and CDR2 FQGNSA.